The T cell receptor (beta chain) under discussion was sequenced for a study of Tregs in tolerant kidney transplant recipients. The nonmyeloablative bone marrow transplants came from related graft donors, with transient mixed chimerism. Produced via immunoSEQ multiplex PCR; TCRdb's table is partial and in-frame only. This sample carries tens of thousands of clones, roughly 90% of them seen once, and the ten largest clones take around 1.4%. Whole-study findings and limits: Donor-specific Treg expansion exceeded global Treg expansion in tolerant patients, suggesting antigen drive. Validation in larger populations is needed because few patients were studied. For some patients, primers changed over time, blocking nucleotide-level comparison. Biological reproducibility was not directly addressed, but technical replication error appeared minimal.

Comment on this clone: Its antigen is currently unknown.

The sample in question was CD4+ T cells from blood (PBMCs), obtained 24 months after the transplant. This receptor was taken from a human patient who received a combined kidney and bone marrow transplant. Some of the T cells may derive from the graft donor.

The CDR3 spells CASSHSRDREYGKNIQYF. The CDR3 nucleotides are TGTGCCAGCAGCCATTCCCGGGACAGGGAATACGGCAAAAACATTCAGTACTTC. The chain combines TRBV7-9 with TRBJ2-4; 9 nucleotides line up with TRBD1. V lost 5 bases to trimming and J lost 3 bases; unmatched junction nucleotides: 14. CDR1 is SEHNR, CDR2 FQNEAQ, per germline (reference sequence). The CDR3 contains 18 residues.